This T cell receptor beta chain appears in the sequencing data of a study of OX40 agonist ivuxolimab in advanced cancers. About the study: With a range of roughly 20 to 80, age averaged approximately 64 years, and 75% to 90% were male.

TCRdb keeps only in-frame clones here, not all; method: immunoSEQ multiplex PCR. The repertoire holds roughly 50,000 clones, with 80% to 90% as singletons. The germline V gene encodes CDR1 SGHNT and CDR2 YENEEA. J was trimmed by 3 bases and V by 6 bases; bases with no gene match: 4. This CDR3 is 13 amino acids long. This sample comprised CD4+ or CD8+ T cells sorted from blood, obtained in a trial of the OX40 agonist ivuxolimab. The chain couples TRBV11-3 to TRBJ2-7, with 8 bases lining up with TRBD1. This TCR was recovered from an adult with an advanced solid tumor such as melanoma, head and neck, liver or kidney cancer. CDR3 nucleotides: TGTGCCAGCAGGGGAACAGGGGGCTACGAGCAGTACTTC. This translates into CASRGTGGYEQYF.